This T cell receptor (beta chain) was sequenced in a study of T cells in Graves' hyperthyroidism and ophthalmopathy. Points from the study as a whole: Model-based prediction identified ophthalmopathy a median 6.5 months prior to its onset.

Using over 8.5 ml of fresh peripheral blood, PBMCs were prepared. Authors of the study amplified TCR beta CDR3 regions from RNA transcripts. RT-PCR in the first round (using the HTBI primer set) targeted the TCR CDR3. TCRdb ran MiXCR on the multiplex PCR reads and lists one entry per CDR3 protein. The table shows 700,000 or so distinct CDR3 sequences, with roughly 15% occurring only once. This clonotype appeared many times. The antigen remains unidentified. Germline V gene sequence: CDR1 MGHRA, CDR2 YSYEKL. V dropped 2 bases and J dropped 2; count of bases not matched to a gene: 9. This CDR3 region has 16 residues.

This clonotype originated in a man between 18 and 35 years old with Graves' hyperthyroidism. The J gene is TRBJ2-7, the V gene TRBV4-1; TRBD1 matches 7 bases. Sequenced: blood. The CDR3 is CASSQSAGTAAYEQYF. The DNA for the CDR3 is TGCGCCAGCAGCCAAAGTGCCGGGACAGCAGCCTACGAGCAGTACTTC.